What follows are 18 T cell receptor beta chains derived from one specimen sequenced in a study of T cells in localized non-small cell lung cancer. Sequencing used immunoSEQ multiplex PCR; TCRdb keeps in-frame clones, though not all of them. The sample consists of approximately 43,000 clones, approximately 86% of them appearing once. The sample consisted of peripheral blood, taken before any cancer treatment. Receptors were obtained from a woman between 18 and 50 years old with stage III lung adenocarcinoma.

This clone was seen only once. The chain combines TRBV4-1 with TRBJ1-3; 7 bases line up with TRBD1. Germline values: CDR1 MGHRA, CDR2 YSYEKL. Unmatched junction bases numbered 5, after V lost 0 bases and J lost 0 bases. The CDR3 length is 17 residues. CDR3 bases: TGCGCCAGCAGCCAAGATCCTACAGGGGACTCTGGAAACACCATATATTTT. Amino acids: CASSQDPTGDSGNTIYF.

The chain recombines TRBV30 with TRBJ2-2; TRBD1 is a possible D gene (7 bases). This CDR3 contains 15 residues. Deletions cut 8 bases from V and 2 bases from J, with 18 bases between. Germline lookup yields CDR1 GTSNPN and CDR2 SVGIG (reference sequence). The CDR3 DNA reads as TGTGCCCCGTTCCGGGGGACAGCAAACACCGGGGAGCTGTTTTTT. It encodes CAPFRGTANTGELFF.

The rearrangement uses TRBV4-1 and TRBJ2-1; 13 bases are shared with TRBD2. Germline CDR1 reads MGHRA; CDR2 reads YSYEKL. The CDR3 extends over 19 amino acids. V lost 1 base to trimming and J lost 4 bases; unmatched junction nucleotides: 10. CDR3 sequence (DNA): TGCGCCAGCAGCCAAGTTGGGGGCCCGGGACTAGCGGGATACAATGAGCAGTTCTTC. It specifies CASSQVGGPGLAGYNEQFF.

This clone was seen a single time. The chain couples TRBV29-1 to TRBJ1-2, with 7 bases matching TRBD1. Losses at the gene ends were 5 bases for V and 6 bases for J; bases not matched to a gene: 9. Germline CDR1 and CDR2: SQVTM and ANQGSEA. This CDR3 has 13 residues. The CDR3 DNA sequence: TGCAGCGTTCGAAATACCGGGACAGATGGCTACACCTTC. It encodes CSVRNTGTDGYTF.

CDR3 in DNA: TGCGCCAGCAGCCAAACAACTAGCGGGGTTTCAGATACGCAGTATTTT. Residues: CASSQTTSGVSDTQYF. V gene TRBV4-1 combines with J gene TRBJ2-3; TRBD2 agrees at 10 bases. Germline assignment: CDR1 MGHRA and CDR2 YSYEKL. This CDR3 comprises 16 residues. J gave up 4 bases and V 2 bases, and 6 bases lay outside the gene matches.

The chain carries TRBV4-2 and TRBJ1-4; D is unresolved. The CDR3 extends over 13 amino acids. Trimming removed 0 bases from V and 4 bases from J, with 3 bases in between. CDR1 and CDR2 (germline): LGHNA, YNFKEQ. CDR3 region: CASSQDRNEKLFF. The CDR3 DNA follows: TGTGCCAGCAGCCAAGATCGTAATGAAAAACTGTTTTTT.

This chain joins TRBV18 and TRBJ1-5; the D gene is possibly TRBD1 (6 bases). Germline CDR1 is KGHSH and CDR2 is LQKENI. CDR3 length: 15 residues. Trimming stripped 2 bases from V and 4 bases from J, with 12 bases between. CDR3 residues: CASSPDGGPNQPQHF. CDR3 bases: TGTGCCAGCTCACCAGACGGGGGGCCAAATCAGCCCCAGCATTTT.

This chain uses TRBV5-5 with TRBJ1-2; perhaps TRBD1 as D (5 bases). The CDR3 contains 13 residues. V lost 0 bases, J lost 7 bases, and 10 bases lay in between. CDR1 SGHKS and CDR2 YYEKEE come from the germline V gene (reference sequence). The CDR3 bases are TGTGCCAGCAGCTTGGGAGGGGATAGTGGCTACACCTTC. Translated: CASSLGGDSGYTF.

The chain uses TRBV6-6 and TRBJ1-2, with D possibly TRBD1 on 6 matching bases. Germline V gives CDR1 MNHNY, CDR2 SVGAGI (reference sequence). The V end was cut by 1 base, the J end by 10 bases, with 13 bases between. The CDR3 has 13 amino acids. CDR3: CASSYLRGQDYTF. CDR3 nucleotides: TGTGCCAGCAGTTACTTACGGGGGCAAGACTACACCTTC.

CDR3 sequence (DNA): TGTGCCAGCAGCTCTGACCCCACAGATACGCAGTATTTT. Protein product: CASSSDPTDTQYF. The chain has TRBV7-9 and TRBJ2-3; D is ambiguous. CDR3 size: 13 residues. V shed 4 bases and J shed 2 bases, with 7 bases lying between them. Germline V gene data show CDR1 as SEHNR and CDR2 as FQNEAQ (reference sequence).

This chain connects TRBV6-4 to TRBJ1-4, with 12 bases matching TRBD1. CDR3 length equals 17 residues. Trimming cost V 7 bases and J 5 bases; bases outside gene matches: 11. CDR1 and CDR2 from the germline V gene are MRHNA and SNTAGT. The CDR3: CASTRLGQGAVNEKLFF. Written as DNA, the CDR3 is TGTGCCAGCACAAGATTGGGACAGGGGGCTGTGAATGAAAAACTGTTTTTT.

The table lists this clone with a count of one. The chain links TRBV27 to TRBJ1-5; 7 nucleotides match TRBD1. CDR1 is MNHEY and CDR2 is SMNVEV in the germline V gene (reference sequence). Trimming cost V 0 bases and J 3 bases; bases outside gene matches: 2. The CDR3 spans 15 residues. CDR3 DNA sequence: TGTGCCAGCAGTTTATCCGGACAGGCCAATCAGCCCCAGCATTTT. The encoded protein is CASSLSGQANQPQHF.

This clone was found once. The DNA of the CDR3 is TGTGCCAGCAGCTGGGGGGGGAATTCACCCCTCCACTTT. This gives the protein CASSWGGNSPLHF. The chain is built from TRBV13 and TRBJ1-6, with D possibly TRBD1 on 5 matching bases. Trimming shortened V by 4 bases and J by 7 bases, and 8 bases separated the two germline ends. The CDR3 covers 13 residues. Germline CDR1 and CDR2: PRHDT and FYEKMQ (reference sequence).

The chain uses TRBV2 and TRBJ2-3; D may be TRBD2 (7 bases). Germline assignment: CDR1 SNHLY and CDR2 FYNNEI. V was clipped by 7 bases and J by 5 bases, with 19 bases between them. The CDR3 covers 15 residues. For the CDR3, the DNA is TGTGCCAGCACCCTTTTAGGGGGGGGGCAAGATACGCAGTATTTT. The encoded protein is CASTLLGGGQDTQYF.

The CDR3: CASSIGPGQGGNSNQPQHF. The DNA for the CDR3 is TGTGCCAGTAGTATAGGTCCGGGACAGGGGGGAAATAGCAATCAGCCCCAGCATTTT. The chain links TRBV19 to TRBJ1-5; 11 bases are shared with TRBD1. The CDR3 spans 19 residues. Germline-derived CDR1 and CDR2 are LNHDA and SQIVND (reference sequence). V was clipped by 1 base and J by 0 bases; unmatched bases: 8.

In this sample, this clone turned up a few times. The chain combines TRBV6-5 with TRBJ2-7; D unresolved. The V gene's germline CDR1 is MNHEY and CDR2 SVGAGI. This CDR3 is 14 amino acids long. Deletions cut 6 bases from V and 0 bases from J, with 12 bases between. CDR3 sequence (DNA): TGTGCCAGCAGCTCCGGGCCAGGCTCCTACGAGCAGTACTTC. It yields the protein CASSSGPGSYEQYF.

The chain combines TRBV19 with TRBJ1-1; 9 bases match TRBD1. Trimming took 6 bases from V and 4 from J; bases not matched to a gene: 6. CDR3 length: 14 residues. Germline V gene lookup returns CDR1 LNHDA and CDR2 SQIVND (reference sequence). DNA for the CDR3: TGTGCCAGTAGGCTACAGGGGGCAAGCACTGAAGCTTTCTTT. Translating gives CASRLQGASTEAFF.

The chain joins TRBV19 to TRBJ1-4, with 7 bases aligning to TRBD1. V was pared by 5 bases and J by 8 bases, with 8 bases of the junction left unmatched. This CDR3 region has 14 residues. Germline lookup yields CDR1 LNHDA and CDR2 SQIVND (reference sequence). CDR3 in amino acids: CASSSQGGVEKLFF. The DNA of the CDR3 is TGTGCCAGTAGTTCGCAGGGGGGGGTCGAAAAACTGTTTTTT.